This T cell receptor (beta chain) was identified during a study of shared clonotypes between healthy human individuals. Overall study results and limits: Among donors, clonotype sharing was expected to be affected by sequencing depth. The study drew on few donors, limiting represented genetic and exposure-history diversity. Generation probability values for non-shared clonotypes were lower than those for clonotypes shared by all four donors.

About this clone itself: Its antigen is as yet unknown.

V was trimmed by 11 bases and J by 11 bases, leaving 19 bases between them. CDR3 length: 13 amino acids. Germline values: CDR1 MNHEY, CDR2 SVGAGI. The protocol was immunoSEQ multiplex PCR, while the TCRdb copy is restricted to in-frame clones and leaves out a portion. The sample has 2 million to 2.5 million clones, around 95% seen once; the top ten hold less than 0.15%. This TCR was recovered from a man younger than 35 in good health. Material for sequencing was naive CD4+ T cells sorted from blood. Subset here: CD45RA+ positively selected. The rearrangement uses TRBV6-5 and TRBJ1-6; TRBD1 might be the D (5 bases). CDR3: CACRGLGNTPLHF. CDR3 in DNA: TGTGCCTGCCGGGGCCTAGGGAATACACCCCTCCACTTT.